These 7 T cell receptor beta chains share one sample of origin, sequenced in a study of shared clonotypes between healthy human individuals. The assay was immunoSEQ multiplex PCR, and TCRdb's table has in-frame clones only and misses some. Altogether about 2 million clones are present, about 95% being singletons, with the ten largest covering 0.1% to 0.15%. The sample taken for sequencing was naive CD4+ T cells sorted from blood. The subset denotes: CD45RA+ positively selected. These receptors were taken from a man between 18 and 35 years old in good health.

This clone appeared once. The CDR3 bases are TGTGCCAGCAGCTTCACAGGGGGCCGAGATACGCAGTATTTT. It is translated as CASSFTGGRDTQYF. The chain employs TRBV25-1 and TRBJ2-3; 9 bases map to TRBD1. Germline CDR1 reads MGHDK; CDR2 reads SYGVNS. The CDR3 totals 14 residues. The V gene end was trimmed by 6 bases and the J gene end by 5 bases; junction bases not matched to a gene: 6.

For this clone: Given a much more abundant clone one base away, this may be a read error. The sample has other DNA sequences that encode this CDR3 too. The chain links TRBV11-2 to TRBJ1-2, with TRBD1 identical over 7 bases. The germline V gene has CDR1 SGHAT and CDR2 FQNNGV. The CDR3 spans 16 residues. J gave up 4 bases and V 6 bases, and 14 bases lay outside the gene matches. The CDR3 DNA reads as TGTGCCAGCAGTGTTACGACAGGGAGCGCACTCTATGGCTACACCTTC. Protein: CASSVTTGSALYGYTF.

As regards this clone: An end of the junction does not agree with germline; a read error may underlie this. The DNA of the CDR3 is TGTGCCAGCAGCGTGGGACACTCTTCTGATTTC. Its protein is CASSVGHSSDF. V usage is TRBV6-1 and J usage is TRBJ1-2, with a tentative D call TRBD1 (6 bases). This CDR3 has 11 residues. Germline CDR1 reads MNHNS; CDR2 reads SASEGT.

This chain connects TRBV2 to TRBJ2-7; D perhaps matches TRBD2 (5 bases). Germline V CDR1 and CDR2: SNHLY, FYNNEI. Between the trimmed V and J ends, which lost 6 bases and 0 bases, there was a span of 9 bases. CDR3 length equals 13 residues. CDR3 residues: CASRDWSSYEQYF. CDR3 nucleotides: TGTGCCAGCAGGGACTGGAGCTCCTACGAGCAGTACTTC.

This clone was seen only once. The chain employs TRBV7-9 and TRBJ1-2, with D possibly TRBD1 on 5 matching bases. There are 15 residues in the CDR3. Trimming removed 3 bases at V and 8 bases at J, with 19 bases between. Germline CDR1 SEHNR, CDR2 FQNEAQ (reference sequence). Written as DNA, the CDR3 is TGTGCCAGCAGCTTCGGGGGGAAGGGTATTGAGGGCTACACCTTC. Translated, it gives CASSFGGKGIEGYTF. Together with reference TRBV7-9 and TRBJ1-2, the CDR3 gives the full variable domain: DTGVSQNPRHKITKRGQNVTFRCDPISEHNRLYWYRQTLGQGPEFLTYFQNEAQLEKSRLLSDRFSAERPKGSFSTLEIQRTEQGDSAMYLCASSFGGKGIEGYTFGSGTRLTVV.

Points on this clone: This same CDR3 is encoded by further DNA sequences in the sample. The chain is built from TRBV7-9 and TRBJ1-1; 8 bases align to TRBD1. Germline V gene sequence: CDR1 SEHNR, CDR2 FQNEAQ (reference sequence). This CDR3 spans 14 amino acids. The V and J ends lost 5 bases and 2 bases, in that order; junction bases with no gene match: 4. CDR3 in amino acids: CASSRQGLNTEAFF. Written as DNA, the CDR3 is TGTGCCAGCAGCCGACAGGGGCTTAACACTGAAGCTTTCTTT.

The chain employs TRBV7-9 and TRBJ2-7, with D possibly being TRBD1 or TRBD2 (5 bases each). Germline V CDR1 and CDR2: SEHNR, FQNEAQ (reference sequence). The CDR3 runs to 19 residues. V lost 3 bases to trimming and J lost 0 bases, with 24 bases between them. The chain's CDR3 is CASSLSWAGRGPSSYEQYF. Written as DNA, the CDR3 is TGTGCCAGCAGCTTGAGTTGGGCAGGGAGAGGCCCTAGCTCCTACGAGCAGTACTTC.